Listed here are 17 T cell receptor beta chains from one sample, sequenced in a study of blood T cells in healthy people across ages. A sample-barcoded 5' primer and a J-beta primer mix were used in a second PCR of roughly 7 to 11 cycles. MiXCR was run by TCRdb on the 5' RACE reads, yielding one entry per CDR3 protein. Of about 780,000 distinct CDR3 sequences in the sample, more than 35% were seen once. The sample taken for sequencing was blood. These receptor sequences come from an elderly man in good health.

The V and J genes are TRBV4-2 and TRBJ2-1, with D uncertain. The V gene's germline CDR1 is LGHNA and CDR2 YNFKEQ. The V end lost 5 bases, the J end lost 9 bases, and 11 bases lay between the germline ends. CDR3 length: 12 residues. In nucleotides, the CDR3 is TGTGCCAGCAGCTACAACAGATGTGAGCAGTTCTTC. Its protein is CASSYNRCEQFF.

This clonotype was detected once. The genes are TRBV24-1 and TRBJ2-1; the D gene is possibly TRBD2 (6 bases). The DNA matches TRBJ2-7 better at its end, which makes the J call doubtful. This CDR3 contains 15 residues. Per germline, CDR1 KGHDR and CDR2 SFDVKD. CDR3 in amino acids: CATSEPSGSDNEQYF. In DNA, the CDR3 is TGTGCCACCAGTGAGCCCTCCGGGAGTGACAATGAGCAGTACTTC.

This clonotype was picked up a small number of times. The rearrangement uses TRBV30 and TRBJ2-7; D not certain. Trimming pared 1 base from V and 7 bases from J, leaving 17 bases between. Per the germline V gene, CDR1 is GTSNPN and CDR2 is SVGIG (reference sequence). The CDR3 covers 14 residues. CDR3 nucleotides: TGTGCCTGGAGTGCTCAATTAGCTCGGTGGGAGCAGTACTTC. It codes for CAWSAQLARWEQYF.

In DNA form, the CDR3 reads TGTGCCAGCAGCTCGACTCGCGCTATTCAGTACTTC. This translates into CASSSTRAIQYF. The gene calls are TRBV7-2 and TRBJ2-4; no reliable D call. Trimming removed 4 bases from V and 10 bases from J, with 11 bases in between. Germline CDR1 and CDR2: SGHTA and FQGNSA. The CDR3 loop spans 12 amino acids. Full variable domain (outside the CDR3, taken from reference TRBV7-2 and TRBJ2-4): GAGVSQSPSNKVTEKGKDVELRCDPISGHTALYWYRQSLGQGLEFLIYFQGNSAPDKSGLPSDRFSAERTGGSVSTLTIQRTQQEDSAVYLCASSSTRAIQYFGAGTRLSVL.

This clonotype was recorded at least ten times. The chain combines TRBV7-2 with TRBJ2-7; TRBD2 agrees at 12 bases. V trimming: 6 bases; J trimming: 5 bases; junction bases outside the gene matches: 11. The CDR3 is made up of 16 amino acids. CDR1 is SGHTA and CDR2 is FQGNSA in the germline V gene. CDR3 nucleotides: TGTGCCAGCAGTCGGTCACGGACTAGCGGGACCCACGAGCAGTACTTC. Translated: CASSRSRTSGTHEQYF. The full variable domain, its missing parts supplied by reference TRBV7-2 and TRBJ2-7, is GAGVSQSPSNKVTEKGKDVELRCDPISGHTALYWYRQSLGQGLEFLIYFQGNSAPDKSGLPSDRFSAERTGGSVSTLTIQRTQQEDSAVYLCASSRSRTSGTHEQYFGPGTRLTVT.

The V and J genes are TRBV6-4 and TRBJ2-1, with D possibly TRBD2 on 7 matching bases. V was pared by 5 bases and J by 5 bases, with 19 bases between. The germline CDR1 and CDR2 sequences are MRHNA and SNTAGT. CDR3 size: 16 residues. The CDR3 coding sequence is TGTGCCAGCAGTCTCGTCCGCAGCGGGGACAACAATGAGCAGTTCTTC. This sequence encodes CASSLVRSGDNNEQFF.

V gene TRBV20-1 combines with J gene TRBJ1-2; 7 bases line up with TRBD1. V was clipped by 3 bases and J by 0 bases; unmatched bases: 13. This CDR3 comprises 17 residues. From germline, CDR1 is DFQATT and CDR2 SNEGSKA (reference sequence). The CDR3 nucleotides read TGCAGTGCTAGTTATGAGACAGGGAAAGGAGCTAACTATGGCTACACCTTC. This codes for CSASYETGKGANYGYTF.

The chain recombines TRBV28 with TRBJ1-5; D unclear. Germline V lookup: CDR1 MDHEN, CDR2 SYDVKM. The CDR3 spans 15 residues. V shed 4 bases and J shed 1 base, with 11 bases lying between them. This CDR3 is CASSSVGGSNQPQHF. The CDR3 DNA is TGTGCCAGCAGTTCAGTAGGAGGGAGCAATCAGCCCCAGCATTTT.

The genes are TRBV5-1 and TRBJ1-5; 9 nucleotides match TRBD1. The CDR3 spans 16 residues. With V trimmed by 1 base and J by 4 bases, 6 bases remained unmatched. Germline CDR1 reads SGHRS; CDR2 reads YFSETQ. The CDR3 DNA sequence: TGCGCCAGCAGCTTGACGGGACAGGGAACGAATCAGCCCCAGCATTTT. Translation gives CASSLTGQGTNQPQHF.

This clonotype has just a few counts. The chain combines TRBV7-2 with TRBJ2-7, with D maybe TRBD2 (7 bases). This CDR3 has 15 amino acids. Deletions cut 2 bases from V and 4 bases from J, with 15 bases between. Germline CDR1 reads SGHTA; CDR2 reads FQGNSA. CDR3 bases: TGTGCCAGCAGCTTAATGAGGGGGGGTTTTTACGAGCAGTACTTC. This sequence encodes CASSLMRGGFYEQYF.

The chain is built from TRBV5-1 and TRBJ2-7; 13 bases match TRBD2. Germline CDR1 SGHRS, CDR2 YFSETQ. V trimming: 6 bases; J trimming: 4 bases; junction bases outside the gene matches: 10. CDR3 length: 16 residues. Here the CDR3 reads CASMSGTSGMVYEQYF. CDR3 in DNA: TGCGCCAGCATGTCCGGGACTAGCGGGATGGTATACGAGCAGTACTTC.

This clonotype was observed a handful of times. The V gene is TRBV20-1, the J gene TRBJ2-3; tentative D call: TRBD2 (5 bases). Trimming removed 6 bases from V and 1 base from J, with 14 bases in between. CDR1 is DFQATT and CDR2 is SNEGSKA in the germline V gene (reference sequence). This CDR3 is 14 amino acids long. Here the CDR3 reads CSAARAEGTDTQYF. CDR3 sequence (DNA): TGCAGTGCAGCCCGGGCGGAGGGCACAGATACGCAGTATTTT.

At least ten counts were recorded for this clonotype. At one end, the junction sequence differs from germline, possibly due to a read error. The CDR3, as DNA: TGCAGTGCGAGAGCATGGGGGAGCGGGAGTTACGAGCAGTACTTC. Its protein product is CSARAWGSGSYEQYF. This chain uses TRBV20-1 with TRBJ2-5; 8 bases are a match to TRBD2. The J call may be mistaken, given a closer DNA end match to TRBJ2-7. Germline V gene data show CDR1 as DFQATT and CDR2 as SNEGSKA (reference sequence). The CDR3 spans 15 residues.

This sequence joins TRBV9 and TRBJ2-5, with a tentative D call TRBD2 (6 bases). The CDR3 extends over 16 amino acids. V shed 1 base and J shed 2 bases, with 15 bases lying between them. Germline V gene lookup returns CDR1 SGDLS and CDR2 YYNGEE. CDR3 loop: CASSVSPGELQETQYF. The CDR3 DNA reads TGTGCCAGCAGCGTAAGTCCGGGGGAGCTTCAAGAGACCCAGTACTTC. Full variable domain (remainder filled in from reference TRBV9 and TRBJ2-5): DSGVTQTPKHLITATGQRVTLRCSPRSGDLSVYWYQQSLDQGLQFLIQYYNGEERAKGNILERFSAQQFPDLHSELNLSSLELGDSALYFCASSVSPGELQETQYFGPGTRLLVL.

There are many counts of this clonotype. At one end, the junction sequence differs from germline, possibly due to a read error. The chain links TRBV14 to TRBJ2-3; D perhaps matches TRBD1 (6 bases). Germline V lookup: CDR1 SGHDN, CDR2 FVKESK. The CDR3 has 14 residues. The CDR3 nucleotides are TGTGCCAGCAGCGAAGACAGGACCCTAGATACGCAGTATTTT. It translates to CASSEDRTLDTQYF.

This clonotype was seen at least ten times. The chain links TRBV28 to TRBJ1-1; the D gene is possibly TRBD1 (6 bases). The CDR3 totals 13 residues. The germline CDR1 and CDR2 sequences are MDHEN and SYDVKM. The germline V and J ends were trimmed by 5 bases and 1 base, with 8 bases remaining between them. In DNA, the CDR3 is TGTGCCAGCAGTCCGGGACAGAACACTGAAGCTTTCTTT. Protein product: CASSPGQNTEAFF.

The sample holds one count of this clonotype. A read error may explain this, as a much larger clone is one base away. The chain joins TRBV20-1 to TRBJ2-5; TRBD2 might be the D (5 bases). The CDR3 totals 14 residues. Germline V gene data show CDR1 as DFQATT and CDR2 as SNEGSKA (reference sequence). The CDR3 bases are TGCAGTGCTGGAGACTCGGTCAGCGGAGAGACCCAGTACTTC. As protein: CSAGDSVSGETQYF.